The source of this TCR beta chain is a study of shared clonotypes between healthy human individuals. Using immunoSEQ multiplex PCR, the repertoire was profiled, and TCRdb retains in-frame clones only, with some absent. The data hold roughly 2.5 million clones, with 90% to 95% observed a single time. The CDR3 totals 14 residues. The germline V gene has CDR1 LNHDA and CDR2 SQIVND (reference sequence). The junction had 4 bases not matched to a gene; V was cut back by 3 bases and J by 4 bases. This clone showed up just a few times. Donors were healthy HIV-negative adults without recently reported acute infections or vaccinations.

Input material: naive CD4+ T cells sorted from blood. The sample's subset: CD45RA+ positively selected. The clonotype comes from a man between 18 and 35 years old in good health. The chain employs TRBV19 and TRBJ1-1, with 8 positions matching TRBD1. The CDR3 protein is CASSIQGAFTEAFF. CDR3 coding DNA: TGTGCCAGTAGTATCCAGGGGGCGTTCACTGAAGCTTTCTTT.